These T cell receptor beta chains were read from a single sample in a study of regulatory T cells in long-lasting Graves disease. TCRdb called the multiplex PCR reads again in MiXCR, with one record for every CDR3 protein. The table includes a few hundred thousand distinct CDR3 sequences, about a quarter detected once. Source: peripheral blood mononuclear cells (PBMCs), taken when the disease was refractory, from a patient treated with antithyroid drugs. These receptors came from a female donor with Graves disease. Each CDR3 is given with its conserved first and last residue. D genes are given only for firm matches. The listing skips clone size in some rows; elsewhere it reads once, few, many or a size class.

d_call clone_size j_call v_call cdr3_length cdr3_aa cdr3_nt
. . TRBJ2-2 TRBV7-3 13 CASSRTATGELFF TGTGCCAGCAGCCGGACGGCTACCGGGGAGCTGTTTTTT
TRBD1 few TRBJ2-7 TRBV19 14 CASRGQGIFYEQYF TGTGCCAGTAGGGGACAGGGCATTTTCTACGAGCAGTACTTC
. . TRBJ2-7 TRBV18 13 CASSPAATYEQYF TGTGCCAGCTCACCGGCAGCAACCTACGAGCAGTACTTC
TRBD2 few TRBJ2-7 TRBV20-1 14 CSARASGRANEQYF TGCAGTGCTAGAGCGAGCGGGAGGGCTAACGAGCAGTACTTC
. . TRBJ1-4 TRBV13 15 CASSLGKGWHEKLFF TGTGCCAGCAGCTTAGGGAAGGGTTGGCATGAAAAACTGTTTTTT
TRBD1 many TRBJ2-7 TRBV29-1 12 CSVESRDSGEYF TGCAGCGTTGAAAGCCGGGACAGTGGGGAGTACTTC
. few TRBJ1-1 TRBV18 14 CASSPAGRDTEAFF TGTGCCAGCTCACCAGCCGGGAGGGACACTGAAGCTTTCTTT
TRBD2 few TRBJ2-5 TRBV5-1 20 CASSLRPTGTSGSWQETQYF TGCGCCAGCAGCTTACGACCTACCGGGACTAGCGGGAGTTGGCAAGAGACCCAGTACTTC
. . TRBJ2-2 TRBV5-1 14 CASSLFSNTGELFF TGCGCCAGCAGCTTGTTCTCGAACACCGGGGAGCTGTTTTTT
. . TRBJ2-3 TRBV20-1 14 CSARQRRSTDTQYF TGCAGTGCTAGGCAAAGACGGAGCACAGATACGCAGTATTTT
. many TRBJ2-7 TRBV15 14 CATSREGGSYEQYF TGTGCCACCAGCAGAGAAGGGGGGAGCTACGAGCAGTACTTC
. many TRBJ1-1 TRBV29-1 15 CSAIEWVGTAFEAFF TGCAGCGCAATTGAATGGGTAGGGACTGCTTTTGAAGCTTTCTTT
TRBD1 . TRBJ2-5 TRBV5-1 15 CASSSDRYRGETQYF TGCGCCAGCAGCTCGGACAGATACAGGGGAGAGACCCAGTACTTC
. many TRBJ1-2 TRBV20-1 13 CSARDPKGTGYTF TGCAGTGCTAGAGATCCGAAAGGGACCGGCTACACCTTC
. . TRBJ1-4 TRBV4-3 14 CASSRGGTNEKLFF TGCGCCAGCAGCCGGGGGGGAACTAATGAAAAACTGTTTTTT
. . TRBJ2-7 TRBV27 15 CASTARREPSSEQYF TGTGCCAGCACCGCACGACGGGAGCCGAGTTCCGAGCAGTACTTC
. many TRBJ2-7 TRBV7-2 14 CASSLAISSYEQYF TGTGCCAGCAGCTTAGCTATATCATCCTACGAGCAGTACTTC
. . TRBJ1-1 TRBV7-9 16 CASSLALGRMNTEAFF TGTGCCAGCAGCTTGGCTCTGGGAAGAATGAACACTGAAGCTTTCTTT
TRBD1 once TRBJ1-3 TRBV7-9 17 CASSLLRGQGHGNTIYF TGTGCCAGCAGCCTCCTCCGGGGACAGGGGCATGGAAACACCATATATTTT
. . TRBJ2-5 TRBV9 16 CASSVGPGQTQETQYF TGTGCCAGCAGCGTAGGCCCCGGACAGACTCAAGAGACCCAGTACTTC
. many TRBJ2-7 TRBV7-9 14 CASLPLPVTGEQYF TGTGCCAGCTTACCATTACCCGTAACGGGCGAGCAGTACTTC
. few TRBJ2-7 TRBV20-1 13 CSAREEGTYEQYF TGCAGTGCTAGAGAGGAGGGAACCTACGAGCAGTACTTC
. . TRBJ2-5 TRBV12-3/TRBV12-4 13 CASTDTLYETQYF TGTGCCAGCACCGACACCCTATATGAGACCCAGTACTTC
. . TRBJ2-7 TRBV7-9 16 CASSINPQGFAYEQYF TGTGCCAGCAGCATCAACCCTCAGGGATTCGCCTACGAGCAGTACTTC
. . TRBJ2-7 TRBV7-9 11 CASSQLTEQYF TGTGCCAGCAGCCAATTAACCGAGCAGTACTTC
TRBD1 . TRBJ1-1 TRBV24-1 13 CATSRTGAGEAFF TGTGCCACCTCCCGAACAGGGGCGGGAGAAGCTTTCTTT
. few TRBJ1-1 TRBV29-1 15 CSVNGVEIMNTEAFF TGCAGCGTGAATGGGGTTGAGATCATGAACACTGAAGCTTTCTTT
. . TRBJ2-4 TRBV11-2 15 CASSLGWSSENIQYF TGTGCCAGCAGCTTAGGCTGGTCCAGTGAAAACATTCAGTACTTC
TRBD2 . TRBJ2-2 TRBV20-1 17 CSARDLAGLAGLGELFF TGCAGTGCTAGAGATTTGGCTGGACTAGCGGGACTCGGGGAGCTGTTTTTT
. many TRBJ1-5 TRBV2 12 CASKKAGRPQHF TGTGCCAGCAAAAAGGCCGGGCGGCCCCAGCATTTT
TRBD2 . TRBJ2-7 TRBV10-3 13 CATKGLAGDAQYF TGTGCCACAAAGGGACTAGCGGGAGACGCGCAGTACTTC
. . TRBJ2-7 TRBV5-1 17 CASSFRADPSNTYEQYF TGCGCCAGCAGCTTCCGAGCGGATCCTTCAAATACCTACGAGCAGTACTTC
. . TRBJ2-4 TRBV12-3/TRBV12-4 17 CASSTGSWEYSKNIQYF TGTGCCAGCAGTACCGGGAGTTGGGAGTATTCCAAAAACATTCAGTACTTC